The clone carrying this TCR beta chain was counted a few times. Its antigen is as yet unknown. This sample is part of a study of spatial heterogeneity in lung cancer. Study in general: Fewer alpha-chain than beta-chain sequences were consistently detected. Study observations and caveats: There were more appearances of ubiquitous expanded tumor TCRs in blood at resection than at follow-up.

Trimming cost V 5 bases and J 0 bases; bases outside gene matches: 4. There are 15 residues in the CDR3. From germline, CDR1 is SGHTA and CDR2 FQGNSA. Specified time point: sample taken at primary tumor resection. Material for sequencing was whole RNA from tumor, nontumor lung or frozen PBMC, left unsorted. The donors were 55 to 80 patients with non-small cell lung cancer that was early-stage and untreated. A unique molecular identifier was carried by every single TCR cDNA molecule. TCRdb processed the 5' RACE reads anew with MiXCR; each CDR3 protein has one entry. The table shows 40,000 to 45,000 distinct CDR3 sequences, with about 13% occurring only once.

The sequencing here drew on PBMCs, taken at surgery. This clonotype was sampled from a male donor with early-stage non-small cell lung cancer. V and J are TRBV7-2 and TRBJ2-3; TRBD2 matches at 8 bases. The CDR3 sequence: CASSDSGGSTDTQYF. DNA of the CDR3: TGTGCCAGCAGCGACAGCGGGGGTAGCACAGATACGCAGTATTTT.